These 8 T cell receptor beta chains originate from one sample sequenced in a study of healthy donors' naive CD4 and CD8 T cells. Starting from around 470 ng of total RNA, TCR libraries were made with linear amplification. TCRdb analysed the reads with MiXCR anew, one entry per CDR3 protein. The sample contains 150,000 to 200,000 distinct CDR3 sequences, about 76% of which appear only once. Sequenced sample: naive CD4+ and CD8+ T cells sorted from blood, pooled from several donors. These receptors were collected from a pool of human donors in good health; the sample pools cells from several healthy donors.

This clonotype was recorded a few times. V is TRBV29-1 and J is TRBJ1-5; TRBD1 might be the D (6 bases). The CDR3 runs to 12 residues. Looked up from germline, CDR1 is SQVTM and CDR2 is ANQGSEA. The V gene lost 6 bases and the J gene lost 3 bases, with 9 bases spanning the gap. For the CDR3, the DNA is TGCAGCGTGAGGGACATCAATCAGCCCCAGCATTTT. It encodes CSVRDINQPQHF. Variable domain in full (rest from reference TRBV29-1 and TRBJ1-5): SAVISQKPSRDICQRGTSLTIQCQVDSQVTMMFWYRQQPGQSLTLIATANQGSEATYESGFVIDKFPISRPNLTFSTLTVSNMSPEDSSIYLCSVRDINQPQHFGDGTRLSIL.

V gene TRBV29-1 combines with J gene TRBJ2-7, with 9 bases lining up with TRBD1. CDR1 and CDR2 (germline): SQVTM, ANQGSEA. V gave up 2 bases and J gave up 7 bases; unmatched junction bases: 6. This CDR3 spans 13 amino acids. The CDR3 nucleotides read TGCAGCGTTGAACACAGGGGGCTTGGAGAGCAGTACTTC. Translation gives CSVEHRGLGEQYF.

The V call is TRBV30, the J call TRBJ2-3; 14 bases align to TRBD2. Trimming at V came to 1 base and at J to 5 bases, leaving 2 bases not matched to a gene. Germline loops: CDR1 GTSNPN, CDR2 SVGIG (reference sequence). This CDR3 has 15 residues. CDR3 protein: CAWSGGLAGGDTQYF. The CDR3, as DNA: TGTGCCTGGAGTGGAGGACTAGCGGGAGGAGATACGCAGTATTTT.

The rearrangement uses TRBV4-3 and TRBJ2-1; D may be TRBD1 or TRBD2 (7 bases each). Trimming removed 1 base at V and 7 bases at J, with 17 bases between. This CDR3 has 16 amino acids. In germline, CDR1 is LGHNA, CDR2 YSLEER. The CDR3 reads CASSQATGRVGNEQFF. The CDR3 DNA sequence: TGCGCCAGCAGCCAAGCGACAGGGAGGGTCGGGAATGAGCAGTTCTTC.

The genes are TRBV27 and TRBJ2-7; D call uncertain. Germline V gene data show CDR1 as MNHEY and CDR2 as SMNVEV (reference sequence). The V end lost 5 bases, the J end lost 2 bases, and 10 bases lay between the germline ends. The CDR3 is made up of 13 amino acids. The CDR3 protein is CASSPGPAYEQYF. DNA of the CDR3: TGTGCCAGCAGTCCGGGTCCAGCCTACGAGCAGTACTTC.

The CDR3 DNA reads as TGCAGCGTTGGAATAACAGAGAGCACAGATACGCAGTATTTT. Encoded protein: CSVGITESTDTQYF. The chain has TRBV29-1 and TRBJ2-3; D unclear. The V and J ends lost 4 bases and 0 bases respectively, with 11 bases between them. Germline loops: CDR1 SQVTM, CDR2 ANQGSEA. This CDR3 has 14 amino acids.

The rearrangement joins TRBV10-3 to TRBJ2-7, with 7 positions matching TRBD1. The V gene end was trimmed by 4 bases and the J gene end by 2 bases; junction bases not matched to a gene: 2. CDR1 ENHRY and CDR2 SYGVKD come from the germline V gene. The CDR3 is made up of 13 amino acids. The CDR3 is CAISGDSTYEQYF. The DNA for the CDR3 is TGTGCCATCAGTGGGGACAGCACCTACGAGCAGTACTTC.

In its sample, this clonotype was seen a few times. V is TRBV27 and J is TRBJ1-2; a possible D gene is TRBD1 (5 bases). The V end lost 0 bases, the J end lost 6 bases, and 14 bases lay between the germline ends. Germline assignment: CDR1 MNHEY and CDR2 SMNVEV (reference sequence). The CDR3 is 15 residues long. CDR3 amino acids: CASSLSGAPPNGYTF. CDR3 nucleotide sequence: TGTGCCAGCAGTTTATCCGGGGCGCCCCCTAATGGCTACACCTTC.